This T cell receptor beta chain emerged from a study of T cells in Graves' hyperthyroidism and ophthalmopathy. Over 18 months, lack of ophthalmopathy progression marked Graves' hyperthyroidism as stable. Used for diagnoses were clinical symptoms, serum thyroxine and TRAb, thyroid ultrasound and orbital computed tomography. This clonotype was seen a handful of times. The antigen is unknown. Amplified TCR beta CDR3 regions derived from RNA transcripts. Researchers ran a first-round RT-PCR on the TCR CDR3 using the HTBI primer set. TCRdb reprocessed the multiplex PCR reads via MiXCR and lists one record per CDR3 protein. The data contain about 520,000 distinct CDR3 sequences, around 21% of them singletons. Study-wide results and limits: The blood repertoire included most of the expanded thyroid clonotypes above 0.001.

This receptor was taken from a man aged 18 to 30 with Graves' hyperthyroidism. Sample: blood.

CDR3 loop: CASSAGIGQYF. Here the CDR3 DNA reads TGTGCCAGCAGTGCCGGAATTGGGCAGTACTTC. The chain joins TRBV2 to TRBJ2-7; D is unresolved. Germline CDR1 reads SNHLY; CDR2 reads FYNNEI. V was shortened by 4 bases and J by 9 bases, with 10 bases between the two germline ends. The CDR3 consists of 11 residues.